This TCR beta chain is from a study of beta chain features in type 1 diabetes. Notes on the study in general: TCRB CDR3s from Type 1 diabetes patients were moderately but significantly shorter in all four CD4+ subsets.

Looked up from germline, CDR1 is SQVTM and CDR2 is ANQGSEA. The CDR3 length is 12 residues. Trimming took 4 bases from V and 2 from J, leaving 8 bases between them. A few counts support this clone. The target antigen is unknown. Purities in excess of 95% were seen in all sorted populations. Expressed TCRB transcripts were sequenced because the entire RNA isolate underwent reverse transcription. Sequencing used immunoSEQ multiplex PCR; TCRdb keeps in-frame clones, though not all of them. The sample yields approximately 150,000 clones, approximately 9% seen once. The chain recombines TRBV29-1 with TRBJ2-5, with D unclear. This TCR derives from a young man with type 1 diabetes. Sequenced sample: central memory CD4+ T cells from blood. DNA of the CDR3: TGCAGCGTTGTCGACTCTCAAGAGACCCAGTACTTC. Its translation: CSVVDSQETQYF.